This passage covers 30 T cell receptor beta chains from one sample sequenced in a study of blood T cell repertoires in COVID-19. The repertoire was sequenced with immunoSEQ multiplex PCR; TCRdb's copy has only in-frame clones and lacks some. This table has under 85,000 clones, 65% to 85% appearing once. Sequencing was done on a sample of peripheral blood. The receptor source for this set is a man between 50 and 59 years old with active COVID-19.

CDR3 sequence: CASSPTLGKNIQYF. The CDR3 DNA sequence: TGTGCCAGCAGTCCGACTTTGGGCAAAAACATTCAGTACTTC. This chain uses TRBV6-5 with TRBJ2-4; D call uncertain. CDR3 length equals 14 residues. The V and J ends lost 5 bases and 3 bases respectively, with 11 bases between them. The germline CDR1 and CDR2 sequences are MNHEY and SVGAGI.

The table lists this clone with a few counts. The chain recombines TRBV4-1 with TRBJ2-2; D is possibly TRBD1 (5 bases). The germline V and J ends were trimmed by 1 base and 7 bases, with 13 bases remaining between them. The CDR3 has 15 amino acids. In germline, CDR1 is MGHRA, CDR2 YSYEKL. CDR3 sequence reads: CASSQADQRGGELFF. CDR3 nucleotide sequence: TGCGCCAGCAGCCAAGCGGACCAAAGGGGCGGGGAGCTGTTTTTT.

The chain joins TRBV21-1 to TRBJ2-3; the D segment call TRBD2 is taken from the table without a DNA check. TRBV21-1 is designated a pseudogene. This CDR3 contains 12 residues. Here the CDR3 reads CASLLASDTQYF. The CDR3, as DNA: TGTGCCAGCCTCCTAGCTTCGGATACGCAGTATTTT.

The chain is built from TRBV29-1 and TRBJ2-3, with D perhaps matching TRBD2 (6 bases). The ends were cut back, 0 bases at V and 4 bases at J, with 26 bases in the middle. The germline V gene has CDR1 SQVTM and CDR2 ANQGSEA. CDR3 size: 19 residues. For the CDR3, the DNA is TGCAGCGTTGAAGATCCCCCCGGGAGAAGAGACCTTGAATCAGATACGCAGTATTTT. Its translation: CSVEDPPGRRDLESDTQYF.

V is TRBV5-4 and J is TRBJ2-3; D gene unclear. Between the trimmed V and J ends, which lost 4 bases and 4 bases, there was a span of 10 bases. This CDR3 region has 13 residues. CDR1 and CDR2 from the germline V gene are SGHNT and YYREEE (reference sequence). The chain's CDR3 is CASSQSPPDTQYF. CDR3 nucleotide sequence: TGTGCCAGCAGCCAATCCCCCCCAGATACGCAGTATTTT.

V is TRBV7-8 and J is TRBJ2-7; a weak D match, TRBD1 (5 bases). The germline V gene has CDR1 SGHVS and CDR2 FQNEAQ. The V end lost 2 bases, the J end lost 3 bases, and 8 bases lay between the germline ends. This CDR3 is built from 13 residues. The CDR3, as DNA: TGTGCCAGCAGCTTACTGCAGGGCTACGAGCAGTACTTC. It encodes CASSLLQGYEQYF.

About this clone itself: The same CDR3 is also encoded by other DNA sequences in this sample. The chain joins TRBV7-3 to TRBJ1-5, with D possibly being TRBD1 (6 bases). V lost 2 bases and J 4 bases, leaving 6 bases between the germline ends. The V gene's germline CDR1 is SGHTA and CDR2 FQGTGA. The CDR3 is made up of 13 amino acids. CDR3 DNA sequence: TGTGCCAGCAGCTTACAGGGGAATCAGCCCCAGCATTTT. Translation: CASSLQGNQPQHF.

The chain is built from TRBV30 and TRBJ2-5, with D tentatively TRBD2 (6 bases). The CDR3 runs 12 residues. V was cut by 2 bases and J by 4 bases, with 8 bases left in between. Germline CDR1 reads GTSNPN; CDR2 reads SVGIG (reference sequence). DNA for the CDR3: TGTGCCTGGAGTCCGGGAGCAGAGACCCAGTACTTC. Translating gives CAWSPGAETQYF.

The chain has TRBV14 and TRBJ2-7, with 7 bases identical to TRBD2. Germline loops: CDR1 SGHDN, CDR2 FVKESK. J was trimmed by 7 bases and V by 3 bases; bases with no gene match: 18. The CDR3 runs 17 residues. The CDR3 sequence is CASSHPSGAGTQREQYF. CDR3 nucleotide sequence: TGTGCCAGCAGCCACCCCAGTGGAGCGGGGACTCAAAGGGAGCAGTACTTC.

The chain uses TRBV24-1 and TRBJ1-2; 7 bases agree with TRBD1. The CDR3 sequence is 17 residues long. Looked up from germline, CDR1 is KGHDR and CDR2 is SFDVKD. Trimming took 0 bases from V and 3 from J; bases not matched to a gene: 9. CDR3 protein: CATSDLLVTGCDYGYTF. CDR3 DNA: TGTGCCACCAGTGATTTGCTAGTGACAGGGTGCGACTATGGCTACACCTTC.

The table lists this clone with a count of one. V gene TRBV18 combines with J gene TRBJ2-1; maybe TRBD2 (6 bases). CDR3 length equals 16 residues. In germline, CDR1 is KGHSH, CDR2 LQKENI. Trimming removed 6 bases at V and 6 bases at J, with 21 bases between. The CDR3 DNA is TGTGCCAGCTCCCCCCTGCGCGGGGTGTTGGGCAATGAGCAGTTCTTC. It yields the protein CASSPLRGVLGNEQFF.

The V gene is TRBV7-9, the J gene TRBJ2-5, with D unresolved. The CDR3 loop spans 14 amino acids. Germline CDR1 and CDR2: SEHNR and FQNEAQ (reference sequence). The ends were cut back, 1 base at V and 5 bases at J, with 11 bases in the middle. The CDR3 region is CASSLGQAQETQYF. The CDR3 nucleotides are TGTGCCAGCAGCTTAGGCCAGGCTCAGGAGACCCAGTACTTC.

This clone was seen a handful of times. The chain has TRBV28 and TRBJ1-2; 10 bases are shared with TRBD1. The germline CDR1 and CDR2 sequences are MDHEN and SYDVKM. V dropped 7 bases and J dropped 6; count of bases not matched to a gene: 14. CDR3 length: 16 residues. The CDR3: CASTVDRGRNVDGYTF. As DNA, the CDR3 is TGTGCCAGCACCGTTGACAGGGGGCGCAACGTAGATGGCTACACCTTC.

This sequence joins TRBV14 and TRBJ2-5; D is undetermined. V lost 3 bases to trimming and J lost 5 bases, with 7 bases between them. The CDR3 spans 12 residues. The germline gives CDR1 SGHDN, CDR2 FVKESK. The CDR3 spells CASSQIGETQYF. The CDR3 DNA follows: TGTGCCAGCAGCCAGATCGGGGAGACCCAGTACTTC. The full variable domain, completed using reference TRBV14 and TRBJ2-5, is EAGVTQFPSHSVIEKGQTVTLRCDPISGHDNLYWYRRVMGKEIKFLLHFVKESKQDESGMPNNRFLAERTGGTYSTLKVQPAELEDSGVYFCASSQIGETQYFGPGTRLLVL.

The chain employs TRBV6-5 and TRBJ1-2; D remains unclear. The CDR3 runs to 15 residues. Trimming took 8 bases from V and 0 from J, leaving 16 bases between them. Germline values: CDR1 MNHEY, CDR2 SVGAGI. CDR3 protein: CASGRSFQSNYGYTF. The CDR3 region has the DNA TGTGCCAGCGGGCGCAGTTTCCAATCTAACTATGGCTACACCTTC.

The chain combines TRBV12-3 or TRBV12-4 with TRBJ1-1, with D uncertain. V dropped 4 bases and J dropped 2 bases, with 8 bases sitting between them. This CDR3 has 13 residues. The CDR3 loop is CASSSSVNTEAFF. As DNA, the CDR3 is TGTGCCAGCAGTTCCTCAGTTAACACTGAAGCTTTCTTT.

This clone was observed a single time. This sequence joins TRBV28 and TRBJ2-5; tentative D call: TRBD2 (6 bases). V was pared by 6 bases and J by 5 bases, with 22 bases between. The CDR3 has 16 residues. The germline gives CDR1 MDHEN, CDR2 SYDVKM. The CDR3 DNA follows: TGTGCCAGCAGCTTCGGGAGTCGGCGGAAGAAGGAGACCCAGTACTTC. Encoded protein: CASSFGSRRKKETQYF.

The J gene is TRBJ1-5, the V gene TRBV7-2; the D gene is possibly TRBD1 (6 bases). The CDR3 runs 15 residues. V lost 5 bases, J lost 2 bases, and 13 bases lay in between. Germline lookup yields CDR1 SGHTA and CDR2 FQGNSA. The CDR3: CASSQGGIGNQPQHF. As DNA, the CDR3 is TGTGCCAGCAGCCAAGGGGGAATCGGCAATCAGCCCCAGCATTTT.

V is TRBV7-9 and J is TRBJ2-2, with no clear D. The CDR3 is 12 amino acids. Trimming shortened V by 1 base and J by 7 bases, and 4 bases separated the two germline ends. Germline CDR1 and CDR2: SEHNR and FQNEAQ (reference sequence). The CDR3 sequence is CASSLVVGELFF. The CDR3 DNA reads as TGTGCCAGCAGCTTAGTCGTCGGGGAGCTGTTTTTT.

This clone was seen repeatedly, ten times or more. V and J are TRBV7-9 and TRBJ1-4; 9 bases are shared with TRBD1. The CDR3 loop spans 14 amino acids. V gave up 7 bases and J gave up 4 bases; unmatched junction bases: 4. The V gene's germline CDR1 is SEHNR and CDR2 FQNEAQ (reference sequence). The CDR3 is CASTRTGVNEKLFF. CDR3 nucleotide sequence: TGTGCCAGCACCCGGACAGGGGTTAATGAAAAACTGTTTTTT.

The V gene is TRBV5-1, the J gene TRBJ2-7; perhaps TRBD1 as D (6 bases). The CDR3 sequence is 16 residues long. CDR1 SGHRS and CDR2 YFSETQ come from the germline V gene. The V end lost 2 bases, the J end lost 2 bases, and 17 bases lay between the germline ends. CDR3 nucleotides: TGCGCCAGCAGCTTTTCCCTCGGGGACACCCCCTACGAGCAGTACTTC. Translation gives CASSFSLGDTPYEQYF.

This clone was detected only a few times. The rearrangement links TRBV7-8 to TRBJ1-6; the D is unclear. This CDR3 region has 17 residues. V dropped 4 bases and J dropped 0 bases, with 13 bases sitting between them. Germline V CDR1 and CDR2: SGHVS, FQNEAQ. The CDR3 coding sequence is TGTGCCAGCAGCTCCGGGAGACTAAGCTCCTATAATTCACCCCTCCACTTT. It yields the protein CASSSGRLSSYNSPLHF.

The CDR3 DNA sequence: TGTGCCAGCAGCCAAGAACGGGTAGCTGGCCAAGAGACCCAGTACTTC. Translated: CASSQERVAGQETQYF. V gene TRBV3-1 (or the pseudogene TRBV3-2) combines with J gene TRBJ2-5; D unresolved. The V and J ends lost 0 bases and 1 base respectively, with 12 bases between them. Germline V lookup: CDR1 LGHDT, CDR2 YNNKEL (reference sequence). The CDR3 has 16 residues.

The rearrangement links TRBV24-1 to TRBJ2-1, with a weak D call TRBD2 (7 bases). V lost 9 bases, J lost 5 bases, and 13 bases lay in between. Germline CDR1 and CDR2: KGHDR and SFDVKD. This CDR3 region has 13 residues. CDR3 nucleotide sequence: TGTGCCACCGGGGGGGGCTCGAACAATGAGCAGTTCTTC. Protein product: CATGGGSNNEQFF.

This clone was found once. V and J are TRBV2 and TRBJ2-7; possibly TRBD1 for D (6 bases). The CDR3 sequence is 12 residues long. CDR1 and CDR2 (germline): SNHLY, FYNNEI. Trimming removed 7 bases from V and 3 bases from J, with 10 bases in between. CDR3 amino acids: CASNARGYEQYF. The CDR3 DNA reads TGTGCCAGCAACGCCAGGGGCTACGAGCAGTACTTC.

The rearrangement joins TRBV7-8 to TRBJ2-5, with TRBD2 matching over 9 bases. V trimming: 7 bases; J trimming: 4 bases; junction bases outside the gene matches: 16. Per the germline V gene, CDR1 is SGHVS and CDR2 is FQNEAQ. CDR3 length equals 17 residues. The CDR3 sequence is CASIPTWWRGGAETQYF. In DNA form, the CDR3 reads TGTGCCAGCATCCCCACATGGTGGCGGGGGGGCGCAGAGACCCAGTACTTC.

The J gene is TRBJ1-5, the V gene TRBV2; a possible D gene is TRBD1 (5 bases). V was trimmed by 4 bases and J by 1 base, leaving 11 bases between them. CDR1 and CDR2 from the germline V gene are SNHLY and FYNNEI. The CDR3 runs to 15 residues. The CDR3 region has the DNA TGTGCCAGCAGTGGTCTGAGACAGAGCAATCAGCCCCAGCATTTT. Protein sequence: CASSGLRQSNQPQHF.

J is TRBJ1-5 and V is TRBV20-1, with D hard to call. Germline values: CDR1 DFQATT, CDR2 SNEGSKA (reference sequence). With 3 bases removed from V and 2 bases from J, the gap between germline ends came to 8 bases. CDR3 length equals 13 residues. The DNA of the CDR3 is TGCAGTGCTAGTGAGGCAGGCAATCAGCCCCAGCATTTT. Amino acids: CSASEAGNQPQHF.

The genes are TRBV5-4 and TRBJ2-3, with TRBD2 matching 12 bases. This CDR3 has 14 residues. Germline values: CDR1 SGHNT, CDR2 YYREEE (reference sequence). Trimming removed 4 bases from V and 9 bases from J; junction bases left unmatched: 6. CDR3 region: CASSGRTSGMTQYF. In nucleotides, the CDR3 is TGTGCCAGCAGCGGCCGGACTAGCGGGATGACGCAGTATTTT.

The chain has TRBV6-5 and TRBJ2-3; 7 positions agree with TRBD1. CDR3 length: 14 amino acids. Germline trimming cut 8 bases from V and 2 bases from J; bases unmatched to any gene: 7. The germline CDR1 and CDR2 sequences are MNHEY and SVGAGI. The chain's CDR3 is CASGTDPFTDTQYF. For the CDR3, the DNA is TGTGCCAGCGGGACAGATCCCTTCACAGATACGCAGTATTTT.